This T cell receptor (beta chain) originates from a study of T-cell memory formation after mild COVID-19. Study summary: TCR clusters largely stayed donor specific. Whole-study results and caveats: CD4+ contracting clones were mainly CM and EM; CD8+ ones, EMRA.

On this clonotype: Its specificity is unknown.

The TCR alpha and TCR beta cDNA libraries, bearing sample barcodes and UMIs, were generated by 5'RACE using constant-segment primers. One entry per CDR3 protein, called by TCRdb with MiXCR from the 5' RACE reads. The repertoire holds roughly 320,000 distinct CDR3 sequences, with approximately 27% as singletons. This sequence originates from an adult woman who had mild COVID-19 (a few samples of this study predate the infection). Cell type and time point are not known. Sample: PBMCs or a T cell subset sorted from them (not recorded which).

CDR3 in DNA: TGCGCCAGCAGCTTGGTGCCAGCTGACATTCAAAATTCACCCCTCCACTTT. Translation: CASSLVPADIQNSPLHF. The rearrangement links TRBV5-1 to TRBJ1-6, with no clear D. The V gene's germline CDR1 is SGHRS and CDR2 YFSETQ. Trimming left V 0 bases short and J 7 bases short, with 17 bases between. This CDR3 is built from 17 residues.